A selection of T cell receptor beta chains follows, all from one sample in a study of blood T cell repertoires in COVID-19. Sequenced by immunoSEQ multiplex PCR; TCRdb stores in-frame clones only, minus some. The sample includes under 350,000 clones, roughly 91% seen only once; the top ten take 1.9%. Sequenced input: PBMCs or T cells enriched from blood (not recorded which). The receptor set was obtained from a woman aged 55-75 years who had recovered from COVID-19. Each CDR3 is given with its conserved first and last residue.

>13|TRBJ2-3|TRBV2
CASSETSGVTQYF
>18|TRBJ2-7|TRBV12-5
CASGLVLTSREGGGEQYF
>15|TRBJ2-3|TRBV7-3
CASSFTASRADTQYF
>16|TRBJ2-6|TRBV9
CASSLSGGGGANVLTF
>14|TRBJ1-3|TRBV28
CASSLGGSGNTIYF
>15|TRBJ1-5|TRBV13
CASSRQGGSNQPQHF
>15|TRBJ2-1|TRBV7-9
CASSLSGGPWGEQFF
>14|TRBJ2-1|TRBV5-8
CASSRTGSTNEQFF
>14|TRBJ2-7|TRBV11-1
CASSLTSGGYEQYF
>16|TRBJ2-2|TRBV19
CASSIMAGGRTGELFF
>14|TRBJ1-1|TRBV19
CASTAGGPNTEAFF
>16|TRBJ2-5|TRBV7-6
CASSQKTTSGEKTQYF
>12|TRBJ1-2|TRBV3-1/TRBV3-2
CASSPGQHGYTF
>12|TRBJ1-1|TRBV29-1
CSVTGGLAEAFF
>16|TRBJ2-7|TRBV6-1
CASSEATAARRNEQYF
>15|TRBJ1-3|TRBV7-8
CASSLTGDSGNTIYF
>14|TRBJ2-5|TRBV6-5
CASSSTGPVGTQYF
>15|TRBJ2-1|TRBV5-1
CASSLSGMTYNEQFF
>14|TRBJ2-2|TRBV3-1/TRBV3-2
CASSGREYTGELFF
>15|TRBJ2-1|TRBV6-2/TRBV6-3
CASSYSTSGGSEQFF
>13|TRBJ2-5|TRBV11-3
CASSLGEEETQYF
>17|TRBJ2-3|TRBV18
CASSTPLAGGGTDTQYF
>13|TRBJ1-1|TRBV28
CASNPRGYTEAFF
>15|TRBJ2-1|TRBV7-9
CASSFLAGGHNEQFF
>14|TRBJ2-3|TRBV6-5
CAIKMSGGLDTQYF
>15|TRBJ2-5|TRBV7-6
CASSQQFGGAETQYF
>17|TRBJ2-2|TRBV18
CASSPLTQGTNTGELFF
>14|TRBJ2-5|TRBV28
CASTNRAGVETQYF
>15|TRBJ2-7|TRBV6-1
CASSEALQGSYGQYF
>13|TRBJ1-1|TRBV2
CATRQGTNTEAFF